This T cell receptor beta chain appears in the sequencing data of a study of sequential checkpoint blockade in melanoma. V lost 0 bases to trimming and J lost 2 bases, with 9 bases between them. CDR3 size: 14 residues. In germline, CDR1 is SGDLS, CDR2 YYNGEE. Described treatment: randomized to nivolumab then ipilimumab (arm A) or the reverse (arm B). TCRdb's copy holds only in-frame clones and misses some; the assay was immunoSEQ multiplex PCR. The sample consists of roughly 8,400 clones, 64% of them appearing once. The chain carries TRBV9 and TRBJ2-7; tentatively, D is TRBD1 (5 bases). This receptor was taken from a human patient with melanoma. Some clones in this sample may be carry-over from other donors' samples. The material sequenced was CD8+ T cells sorted from blood (inferred from file names), taken from a patient given nivolumab and ipilimumab in sequence. CDR3 DNA sequence: TGTGCCAGCAGCGTAGAGGGGAAAGCCTACGAGCAGTACTTC. Translated, it gives CASSVEGKAYEQYF.